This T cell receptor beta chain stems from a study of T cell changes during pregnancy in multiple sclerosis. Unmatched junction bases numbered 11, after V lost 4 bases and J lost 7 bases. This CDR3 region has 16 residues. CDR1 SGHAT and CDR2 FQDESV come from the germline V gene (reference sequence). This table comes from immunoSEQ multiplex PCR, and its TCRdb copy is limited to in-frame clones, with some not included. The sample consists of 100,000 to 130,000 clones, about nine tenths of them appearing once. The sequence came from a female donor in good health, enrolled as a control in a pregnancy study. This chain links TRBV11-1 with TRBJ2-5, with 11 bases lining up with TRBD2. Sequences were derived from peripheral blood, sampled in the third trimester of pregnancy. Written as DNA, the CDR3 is TGTGCCAGCAGCTCGACTAGCGGGGCTCTACAGGGGACCCAGTACTTC. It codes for CASSSTSGALQGTQYF.